The rows below give T cell receptor beta chains drawn from one sample of a study of blood T cell repertoires in COVID-19. Only in-frame clones appear in the TCRdb table, and some are missing; sequencing was by immunoSEQ multiplex PCR. The sample contains 150,000 or so clones, 65% to 90% of which appear only once. Sequenced: peripheral blood. The receptors shown here come from a woman aged 55-75 years with COVID-19, enrolled during active disease. Each CDR3 is given with its conserved first and last residue. The D gene is left open where the match is weak. Size is omitted from some rows. Given values are once, few, many or a class for expanded clones.

D gene: NA
V gene: TRBV19
J gene: TRBJ1-2
clone size: NA
CDR3 protein: CASKAGNYGYTF
CDR3 DNA: TGTGCCAGTAAAGCAGGGAACTATGGCTACACCTTC

D gene: NA
V gene: TRBV18
J gene: TRBJ1-5
clone size: NA
CDR3 protein: CASSQGFDFNQPQHF
CDR3 DNA: TGTGCCAGCTCACAGGGGTTTGATTTCAATCAGCCCCAGCATTTT

D gene: TRBD1
V gene: TRBV18
J gene: TRBJ2-3
clone size: NA
CDR3 protein: CASSPGSGGHRDTQYF
CDR3 DNA: TGTGCCAGCTCACCAGGGTCAGGGGGACACAGAGATACGCAGTATTTT

D gene: TRBD1
V gene: TRBV25-1
J gene: TRBJ1-2
clone size: NA
CDR3 protein: CASSELGRGDGYTF
CDR3 DNA: TGTGCCAGCAGTGAATTAGGCAGGGGGGATGGCTACACCTTC

D gene: NA
V gene: TRBV6-5
J gene: TRBJ1-6
clone size: NA
CDR3 protein: CATQLSPGMHSPLHF
CDR3 DNA: TGTGCCACCCAGTTAAGCCCCGGGATGCATTCACCCCTCCACTTT

D gene: NA
V gene: TRBV19
J gene: TRBJ1-1
clone size: NA
CDR3 protein: CASTPDGEVGTEAFF
CDR3 DNA: TGTGCCAGTACCCCCGATGGGGAGGTGGGGACTGAAGCTTTCTTT

D gene: TRBD1
V gene: TRBV5-4
J gene: TRBJ1-2
clone size: NA
CDR3 protein: CASSPGTGATYGYTF
CDR3 DNA: TGTGCCAGCAGCCCAGGGACAGGGGCGACCTATGGCTACACCTTC

D gene: TRBD1
V gene: TRBV7-2
J gene: TRBJ1-4
clone size: NA
CDR3 protein: CASSTRDRSKNEKLFF
CDR3 DNA: TGTGCCAGCAGCACGCGGGACAGGTCTAAGAATGAAAAACTGTTTTTT

D gene: NA
V gene: TRBV10-3
J gene: TRBJ2-1
clone size: NA
CDR3 protein: CAISGRGEDNEQFF
CDR3 DNA: TGTGCCATCAGTGGAAGAGGGGAGGACAATGAGCAGTTCTTC

D gene: TRBD2
V gene: TRBV7-3
J gene: TRBJ2-1
clone size: NA
CDR3 protein: CASSGTSGYYNEQFF
CDR3 DNA: TGTGCCAGCAGTGGGACTAGCGGTTACTACAATGAGCAGTTCTTC

D gene: TRBD1
V gene: TRBV15
J gene: TRBJ2-7
clone size: NA
CDR3 protein: CATSNPRTGILYEQYF
CDR3 DNA: TGTGCCACCAGCAACCCGCGGACAGGGATCCTCTACGAGCAGTACTTC

D gene: NA
V gene: TRBV24-1
J gene: TRBJ2-1
clone size: NA
CDR3 protein: CATSGGRGTSSYNEQFF
CDR3 DNA: TGTGCCACCAGTGGAGGACGGGGAACCAGCTCCTACAATGAGCAGTTCTTC

D gene: NA
V gene: TRBV27
J gene: TRBJ1-2
clone size: NA
CDR3 protein: CASSQNRASYGYTF
CDR3 DNA: TGTGCCAGCAGTCAGAACAGGGCGAGCTATGGCTACACCTTC

D gene: TRBD2
V gene: TRBV5-6
J gene: TRBJ2-1
clone size: NA
CDR3 protein: CASSLSGRDQFF
CDR3 DNA: TGTGCCAGCAGCTTGTCAGGGAGGGATCAGTTCTTC

D gene: NA
V gene: TRBV11-2
J gene: TRBJ1-6
clone size: NA
CDR3 protein: CASSLEGVYYNSPLHF
CDR3 DNA: TGTGCCAGCAGCTTAGAAGGGGTCTACTATAATTCACCCCTCCACTTT

D gene: TRBD1
V gene: TRBV18
J gene: TRBJ2-3
clone size: NA
CDR3 protein: CASSPLLSGTAQADTQYF
CDR3 DNA: TGTGCCAGCTCACCTCTACTCTCAGGGACAGCCCAAGCAGATACGCAGTATTTT

D gene: TRBD2
V gene: TRBV7-8
J gene: TRBJ2-1
clone size: NA
CDR3 protein: CASRPGLAGGKNEQFF
CDR3 DNA: TGTGCCAGTAGGCCCGGACTAGCGGGGGGTAAGAATGAGCAGTTCTTC

D gene: TRBD1
V gene: TRBV6-2/TRBV6-3
J gene: TRBJ1-1
clone size: many
CDR3 protein: CASSHTNLQGREAFF
CDR3 DNA: TGTGCCAGCAGTCATACCAACTTACAGGGGCGTGAAGCTTTCTTT

D gene: NA
V gene: TRBV27
J gene: TRBJ1-3
clone size: NA
CDR3 protein: CASSLHGNTIYF
CDR3 DNA: TGTGCCAGCAGTTTACATGGAAACACCATATATTTT

D gene: TRBD1
V gene: TRBV2
J gene: TRBJ1-2
clone size: NA
CDR3 protein: CASTTDRDRNYGYTF
CDR3 DNA: TGTGCCAGCACCACAGACAGGGATCGCAACTATGGCTACACCTTC

D gene: NA
V gene: TRBV6-5
J gene: TRBJ1-3
clone size: few
CDR3 protein: CASRDSYGNTIYF
CDR3 DNA: TGTGCCAGCAGGGACAGCTATGGAAACACCATATATTTT

D gene: NA
V gene: TRBV7-3
J gene: TRBJ2-7
clone size: NA
CDR3 protein: CASSFSGDTYEQYF
CDR3 DNA: TGTGCCAGCAGCTTCAGCGGAGACACCTACGAGCAGTACTTC

D gene: TRBD1
V gene: TRBV19
J gene: TRBJ1-1
clone size: NA
CDR3 protein: CASSMPRQGGPEAFF
CDR3 DNA: TGTGCCAGTAGTATGCCCAGACAGGGGGGGCCTGAAGCTTTCTTT

D gene: TRBD1
V gene: TRBV3-1/TRBV3-2
J gene: TRBJ1-1
clone size: once
CDR3 protein: CASSQRQGLNTEAFF
CDR3 DNA: TGTGCCAGCAGCCAAAGACAGGGCCTGAACACTGAAGCTTTCTTT

D gene: NA
V gene: TRBV6-1
J gene: TRBJ1-5
clone size: NA
CDR3 protein: CASSEQGGNQPQHF
CDR3 DNA: TGTGCCAGCAGTGAACAGGGTGGCAATCAGCCCCAGCATTTT

D gene: TRBD2
V gene: TRBV5-1
J gene: TRBJ2-5
clone size: NA
CDR3 protein: CASSVLAGGPRETQYF
CDR3 DNA: TGCGCCAGCAGCGTTCTAGCGGGGGGGCCGCGAGAGACCCAGTACTTC

D gene: NA
V gene: TRBV12-3/TRBV12-4
J gene: TRBJ1-5
clone size: NA
CDR3 protein: CASSLGVNQPQHF
CDR3 DNA: TGTGCCAGCAGTTTGGGAGTTAATCAGCCCCAGCATTTT

D gene: TRBD1
V gene: TRBV11-3
J gene: TRBJ2-6
clone size: NA
CDR3 protein: CASSFETGVPGANVLTF
CDR3 DNA: TGTGCCAGCAGCTTCGAGACAGGGGTTCCTGGGGCCAACGTCCTGACTTTC

D gene: NA
V gene: TRBV6-6
J gene: TRBJ1-5
clone size: once
CDR3 protein: CASSPGGGSQPQHF
CDR3 DNA: TGTGCCAGCAGTCCCGGGGGGGGTTCTCAGCCCCAGCATTTT

D gene: NA
V gene: TRBV4-2
J gene: TRBJ2-3
clone size: NA
CDR3 protein: CASSQADTQYF
CDR3 DNA: TGTGCCAGCAGTCAGGCGGATACGCAGTATTTT

D gene: TRBD1
V gene: TRBV19
J gene: TRBJ2-1
clone size: NA
CDR3 protein: CASSIPTGTYNEQFF
CDR3 DNA: TGTGCCAGTAGTATTCCGACAGGGACCTACAATGAGCAGTTCTTC

D gene: NA
V gene: TRBV5-1
J gene: TRBJ1-4
clone size: NA
CDR3 protein: CASSLEGIETNEKLFF
CDR3 DNA: TGCGCCAGCAGCTTGGAGGGGATTGAAACTAATGAAAAACTGTTTTTT

D gene: TRBD1
V gene: TRBV6-6
J gene: TRBJ1-1
clone size: NA
CDR3 protein: CASSQDRALNTEAFF
CDR3 DNA: TGTGCCAGCAGTCAGGACAGGGCGCTGAACACTGAAGCTTTCTTT

D gene: NA
V gene: TRBV5-1
J gene: TRBJ1-4
clone size: few
CDR3 protein: CASSLAARGREKLFF
CDR3 DNA: TGCGCCAGCAGCTTGGCTGCCAGGGGTAGAGAAAAACTGTTTTTT

D gene: TRBD1
V gene: TRBV6-5
J gene: TRBJ2-1
clone size: NA
CDR3 protein: CASSTTGGQFF
CDR3 DNA: TGTGCCAGCTCCACGACAGGGGGCCAGTTCTTC

D gene: NA
V gene: TRBV19
J gene: TRBJ1-2
clone size: few
CDR3 protein: CASSIETETDDYTF
CDR3 DNA: TGTGCCAGTAGTATAGAGACGGAGACAGATGACTACACCTTC

D gene: NA
V gene: TRBV2
J gene: TRBJ2-5
clone size: NA
CDR3 protein: CASSRTDTRGGETQYF
CDR3 DNA: TGTGCCAGCAGTCGAACAGACACCAGGGGTGGCGAGACCCAGTACTTC

D gene: NA
V gene: TRBV30
J gene: TRBJ1-5
clone size: NA
CDR3 protein: CAWSEGGDQPQHF
CDR3 DNA: TGTGCCTGGAGTGAAGGGGGTGATCAGCCCCAGCATTTT

D gene: TRBD1
V gene: TRBV6-5
J gene: TRBJ2-7
clone size: NA
CDR3 protein: CATRVDRGTYEQYF
CDR3 DNA: TGTGCCACGAGGGTAGACAGGGGGACGTACGAGCAGTACTTC

D gene: NA
V gene: TRBV15
J gene: TRBJ2-6
clone size: NA
CDR3 protein: CATSGHSSGANVLTF
CDR3 DNA: TGTGCCACCAGCGGGCACAGCTCTGGGGCCAACGTCCTGACTTTC

D gene: TRBD1
V gene: TRBV11-2
J gene: TRBJ1-4
clone size: NA
CDR3 protein: CASSQGQGAVTNEKLFF
CDR3 DNA: TGTGCCAGCAGCCAGGGACAGGGGGCAGTCACTAATGAAAAACTGTTTTTT

D gene: TRBD1
V gene: TRBV2
J gene: TRBJ1-5
clone size: NA
CDR3 protein: CASRSQGAIGQPQHF
CDR3 DNA: TGTGCCAGCAGATCTCAGGGGGCGATTGGGCAGCCCCAGCATTTT